The T cell receptor (beta chain) described here comes from a study of blood T cell dynamics during melanoma immunotherapy. Background on the study: Metastatic melanoma patients received first-line pembrolizumab or nivolumab plus ipilimumab.

Specified time point: pre-treatment baseline. CDR3 length: 15 amino acids. V lost 5 bases to trimming and J lost 4 bases; unmatched junction nucleotides: 6. CDR1 is SEHNR and CDR2 is FQNEAQ in the germline V gene (reference sequence). This clone was seen only once. DNA loading was fixed at roughly 360 ng for all bulk PBMC samples. The method was immunoSEQ multiplex PCR; TCRdb's version includes in-frame clones alone and lacks a portion of them. Found here are around 10,000 clones, roughly 85% of them singletons; the top ten hold roughly a tenth. The sample consisted of blood, taken from a patient treated with checkpoint blockade. This clonotype originated in a human donor with melanoma. The chain uses TRBV7-9 and TRBJ2-3; 10 bases match TRBD2. CDR3 region: CASSHPAGGADTQYF. DNA for the CDR3: TGTGCCAGCAGCCACCCAGCGGGGGGGGCAGATACGCAGTATTTT.